A selection of T cell receptor beta chains follows, all from one sample in a study of blood T cell repertoires in COVID-19. Libraries were prepared by immunoSEQ multiplex PCR; TCRdb keeps only in-frame clonotypes and omits some of them. The data contain about 160,000 clones, roughly 80% of them singletons. The sequenced sample consisted of PBMCs or T cells enriched from blood (not recorded which). The receptors originated from a woman in her sixties or seventies who had recovered from COVID-19. The CDR3 runs from the conserved cysteine through the conserved F or W. A D gene is named only where the DNA matches it firmly. Some rows have no size entry. The others give once, few or many, or a class for an expanded clone.

d_gene	abundance	j_gene	v_gene	CDR3aa	CDR3nt
TRBD2	.	TRBJ2-3	TRBV24-1	CATSGLTSGGAADTQYF	TGTGCCACCAGTGGCCTTACTAGCGGGGGGGCGGCGGATACGCAGTATTTT
.	.	TRBJ1-4	TRBV6-1	CASSERGAATNEKLFF	TGTGCCAGCAGTGAGCGGGGTGCAGCAACTAATGAAAAACTGTTTTTT
TRBD1	.	TRBJ1-1	TRBV10-1	CASSPGQGTEAFF	TGCGCCAGCAGTCCCGGACAGGGCACTGAAGCTTTCTTT
TRBD1	.	TRBJ1-1	TRBV3-1/TRBV3-2	CASSKDRGSTEAFF	TGTGCCAGCAGCAAGGACAGGGGGAGCACTGAAGCTTTCTTT
.	.	TRBJ2-1	TRBV6-4	CASRDDSGEQFF	TGTGCCAGCAGGGACGACAGCGGGGAGCAGTTCTTC
.	.	TRBJ1-1	TRBV4-2	CASSQAGTEAFF	TGTGCCAGCAGCCAAGCGGGAACTGAAGCTTTCTTT
.	.	TRBJ2-4	TRBV6-5	CASSYGGGGNIQYF	TGTGCCAGCAGTTATGGAGGGGGGGGAAACATTCAGTACTTC
.	.	TRBJ1-1	TRBV19	CASSISGTYNTEAFF	TGTGCCAGTAGTATATCCGGGACATACAACACTGAAGCTTTCTTT
.	.	TRBJ1-1	TRBV5-1	CASSLSQGNTEAFF	TGCGCCAGCAGCTTGTCACAGGGTAACACTGAAGCTTTCTTT
TRBD1	few	TRBJ1-2	TRBV3-1/TRBV3-2	CASSPGQSRSNYGYTF	TGTGCCAGCAGCCCGGGACAGAGCAGATCTAACTATGGCTACACCTTC
TRBD1	.	TRBJ2-7	TRBV2	CATQGAVSYEQYF	TGTGCCACACAGGGGGCAGTGTCCTACGAGCAGTACTTC
TRBD1	.	TRBJ1-1	TRBV5-1	CASSPKTGGTEAFF	TGCGCCAGCAGCCCGAAGACAGGGGGGACTGAAGCTTTCTTT
.	few	TRBJ2-6	TRBV6-5	CAIQGDGANVLTF	TGTGCCATCCAGGGTGATGGGGCCAACGTCCTGACTTTC
TRBD1	.	TRBJ1-3	TRBV27	CASSLTGAPGNTIYF	TGTGCCAGCAGTTTAACAGGGGCTCCCGGAAACACCATATATTTT
TRBD1	.	TRBJ2-7	TRBV10-3	CAITPGQGPEQYF	TGTGCCATCACCCCGGGACAGGGGCCCGAGCAGTACTTC
TRBD1	.	TRBJ2-7	TRBV27	CASSFSGGETYEQYF	TGTGCCAGCAGTTTTTCAGGGGGCGAAACCTACGAGCAGTACTTC
TRBD1	.	TRBJ1-2	TRBV5-3	CARSSLTNNRGKGERAHYGYTF	TGTGCCAGAAGCTCACTCACAAACAACAGGGGGAAAGGAGAGCGTGCACATTATGGCTACACCTTC
TRBD1	.	TRBJ1-1	TRBV19	CASLQGGENTEAFF	TGTGCCAGCTTACAGGGGGGAGAGAACACTGAAGCTTTCTTT
TRBD1	.	TRBJ2-3	TRBV24-1	CATSDVAGTGSDTQYF	TGTGCCACCAGTGATGTAGCCGGGACAGGGTCAGATACGCAGTATTTT
TRBD1	.	TRBJ1-2	TRBV9	CASSVVNGQGAYGYTF	TGTGCCAGCAGCGTAGTAAACGGACAGGGTGCCTATGGCTACACCTTC
TRBD1	.	TRBJ1-4	TRBV30	CAWSPMAGTGGEKLFF	TGTGCCTGGAGTCCGATGGCCGGGACAGGGGGTGAAAAACTGTTTTTT
.	.	TRBJ2-3	TRBV7-2	CASSLRGQASTDTQYF	TGTGCCAGCAGCTTGCGGGGTCAGGCTAGCACAGATACGCAGTATTTT
.	.	TRBJ2-2	TRBV14	CASSQAGNTGELFF	TGTGCCAGCAGCCAAGCCGGGAACACCGGGGAGCTGTTTTTT
TRBD1	.	TRBJ2-1	TRBV10-2	CATSFPGQGSYNEQFF	TGCGCCACCTCCTTTCCAGGACAGGGGTCCTACAATGAGCAGTTCTTC
TRBD2	.	TRBJ2-5	TRBV7-2	CASSSGTSQETQYF	TGTGCCAGCAGCTCCGGGACTAGCCAAGAGACCCAGTACTTC
.	.	TRBJ2-7	TRBV18	CASSPSSAGNEQYF	TGTGCCAGCTCACCATCATCTGCAGGGAACGAGCAGTACTTC
.	.	TRBJ1-4	TRBV16	CASSQALVRSNEKLFF	TGTGCCAGCAGCCAAGCACTTGTTCGGTCAAATGAAAAACTGTTTTTT
.	.	TRBJ2-5	TRBV12-5	CASGLSGAGETQYF	TGTGCTAGTGGTTTATCAGGGGCAGGGGAGACCCAGTACTTC
TRBD2	.	TRBJ2-2	TRBV7-3	CASSLTSGGTSNTGELFF	TGTGCCAGCAGCCTGACTAGCGGGGGGACTTCGAACACCGGGGAGCTGTTTTTT
TRBD1	.	TRBJ1-3	TRBV7-8	CASSLGQAPGNTIYF	TGTGCCAGCAGCCTCGGACAGGCCCCTGGAAACACCATATATTTT
.	.	TRBJ2-5	TRBV12-2	CASRPFTRRLTQYF	TGTGCAAGTCGCCCATTCACCCGGCGACTTACCCAGTACTTC
.	.	TRBJ1-6	TRBV27	CASSPLLRGAGYNSPLHF	TGTGCCAGCTCCCCCCTTCTGCGGGGGGCTGGCTATAATTCACCCCTCCACTTT
.	once	TRBJ1-2	TRBV10-2	CASSEPGGVDGYTF	TGCGCCAGCAGTGAACCGGGAGGCGTGGATGGCTACACCTTC
.	few	TRBJ2-5	TRBV5-1	CASSLAFSRETQYF	TGCGCCAGCAGCTTGGCCTTTAGCAGAGAGACCCAGTACTTC
.	.	TRBJ2-2	TRBV5-1	CASSPGLLIANTGELFF	TGCGCCAGCAGCCCCGGTCTCTTGATCGCGAACACCGGGGAGCTGTTTTTT
TRBD1	.	TRBJ2-1	TRBV2	CASSEEGQGYNEQFF	TGTGCCAGCAGTGAGGAGGGACAGGGTTACAATGAGCAGTTCTTC
.	.	TRBJ1-1	TRBV5-1	CASSFTANTEAFF	TGCGCCAGCAGCTTCACAGCGAACACTGAAGCTTTCTTT
.	.	TRBJ1-2	TRBV6-5	CASSYEALYGYTF	TGTGCCAGCAGTTACGAGGCCCTCTATGGCTACACCTTC
TRBD1	.	TRBJ1-1	TRBV7-2	CASSFAQGVTEAFF	TGTGCCAGCAGCTTTGCCCAGGGGGTTACTGAAGCTTTCTTT
.	.	TRBJ1-1	TRBV10-2	CASRASGQNTEAFF	TGCGCCAGCAGGGCCTCAGGACAGAACACTGAAGCTTTCTTT
TRBD1	.	TRBJ1-2	TRBV19	CASTTGGHGYTF	TGTGCCAGTACGACAGGGGGCCATGGCTACACCTTC
TRBD1	.	TRBJ2-7	TRBV27	CASNTGTGGYEQYF	TGTGCCAGCAATACCGGGACAGGGGGCTACGAGCAGTACTTC
TRBD1	.	TRBJ2-1	TRBV7-2	CASSLDRGNEQFF	TGTGCCAGCAGCTTAGACAGGGGCAATGAGCAGTTCTTC
TRBD1	.	TRBJ2-7	TRBV6-5	CASSRNQGAYEQYF	TGTGCCAGCAGTCGAAATCAGGGGGCCTACGAGCAGTACTTC
TRBD1	.	TRBJ2-1	TRBV19	CASSRTGGFNNEQFF	TGTGCCAGTAGCAGGACAGGGGGGTTTAACAATGAGCAGTTCTTC
TRBD1	few	TRBJ1-1	TRBV5-1	CASSLGQGAEGRVTEAFF	TGCGCCAGCAGCTTGGGACAGGGGGCCGAGGGACGGGTGACTGAAGCTTTCTTT
TRBD2	once	TRBJ2-7	TRBV29-1	CSAEGLADYEQYF	TGCAGCGCCGAGGGACTAGCGGACTACGAGCAGTACTTC
.	.	TRBJ2-1	TRBV18	CASSPRAEQFF	TGTGCCAGCTCACCACGGGCGGAGCAGTTCTTC
.	.	TRBJ1-4	TRBV20-1	CSASSSTVTNEKLFF	TGCAGTGCTAGTAGCTCAACAGTAACTAATGAAAAACTGTTTTTT
.	.	TRBJ1-3	TRBV19	CASSIRRGSGNTIYF	TGTGCCAGTAGTATACGGAGGGGTTCCGGAAACACCATATATTTT
TRBD2	.	TRBJ2-3	TRBV4-1	CASSRQLLAGERDTQYF	TGCGCCAGCAGCAGACAGTTACTAGCGGGGGAGCGAGATACGCAGTATTTT
TRBD1	.	TRBJ2-5	TRBV11-2	CASSYGDRGVETQYF	TGTGCCAGCAGCTACGGGGACAGGGGTGTAGAGACCCAGTACTTC
.	.	TRBJ2-6	TRBV7-2	CASSLGQSGANVLTF	TGTGCCAGCAGCCTCGGACAATCTGGGGCCAACGTCCTGACTTTC
.	few	TRBJ1-2	TRBV12-3/TRBV12-4	CASSLGAVYGYTF	TGTGCCAGCAGCCTAGGGGCCGTCTATGGCTACACCTTC